This T cell receptor (beta chain) originates from a study of T cells generated in artificial thymic organoids (TCRdb year 2017). Broadly, across the study: In some experiments, thymic T cells were further FACS-purified to deplete CD4 immature single positive or double positive precursors. The displayed repertoire sequencing data were described as being representative of three independent experiments. TCR alpha and beta CDR3 repertoires of in vitro artificial thymic organoid-derived CD8 single positive T cells were compared with thymic and peripheral blood naive CD8 T cells.

Separate semi-nested PCR amplifications were run for the TCRalpha and TCRbeta libraries, using Advantage 2 and reverse primers located in the TRAC or TRBC constant regions. The amount of total RNA used for first-strand cDNA synthesis ranged from about 3 to 500 ng. TCR cDNA libraries were made by 5'-RACE with the SMARTer PCR cDNA Synthesis kit, using a poly-dT primer for first-strand synthesis. The semi-nested reverse primers in the constant regions carried 5-nucleotide sample-specific barcodes, and the PCR products were cleaned up with the Zymo DNA Clean and Concentrator-5 kit. Pools of up to ten barcoded samples were ligated to Illumina adaptors and sequenced on an Illumina MiSeq as 2 x 150 bp paired-end reads. From the authors' description of their analysis: Demultiplexed reads were aligned with BLAT to a custom library of all human TRAV, TRAJ, TRBV, TRBD and TRBJ combinations from IMGT. The best BLAT hits were picked using pslCDnaFilter (-maxAligns=1, -ignoreIntrons), and custom Perl scripts were used to calculate clonotype frequencies. TCRdb passed the public sequencing reads through fastp at Q25 and MiXCR, retaining productive beta sequences. Each CDR3 protein gets just one entry, which takes the most common genes and DNA from the rows behind it. These V and J calls originate from TCRdb's pipeline instead of the authors' own analysis. The sample yields over 6,500 distinct CDR3 sequences; around 18% were counted once. More than 1.4% of the sample rests with the top ten.

Enrichment of primary CD8+ T cells was performed with magnetic beads using the Miltenyi CD8+ T cell Isolation Kit. Before RNA extraction, CD3+TCRalphabeta+CD8 single positive T cells from both organoids and thymus were sorted by FACS. For each sample, total RNA was purified from roughly 40,000 to 200,000 sorted cells using the RNeasy Micro kit, and RNA quality was assessed on an Agilent RNA 6000 Nano chip. To release thymocytes, thymic fragments were dissected, broken up by pipetting and passed through a 70 um strainer. A remark on this clonotype: No cognate antigen has been identified for it. Base-call qualities are not available, and no considerably larger clone is one nucleotide away.

CDR1 and CDR2 were assigned from the germline V gene as SGHVS and FQNEAQ. V gives up 1 base and J gives up 4 bases, and the segment between their germline ends measures 8 bases. Taken from cysteine to phenylalanine, the CDR3 has 14 residues. Just the 42-base CDR3 DNA is kept, in frame starting at base 1. What the research found in general, with its limitations: Organoid-derived CD8 single positive T cells showed physiological TCR clonotype diversity comparable to thymic and blood naive CD8 T cells.

Sequenced input: naive CD8+ T cells from the thymus. This specimen's cell subset or site label, per the study, means: CD3+TCRalphabeta+CD8SP T cells; for blood, CD45RO-CCR7+ naive CD8+ T cells. The origin of this receptor is a human donor who gave cord blood stem cells for thymic organoid culture, a cardiac surgery patient who gave postnatal thymus, or a blood donor (not recorded which). The chain was built from TRBV7-8 and TRBJ2-1, with no D gene named confidently. In nucleotide form, the sequence is TGTGCCAGCAGCTTAGATTCCGGGTACAATGAGCAGTTCTTC. Translated, it reads CASSLDSGYNEQFF.